These 18 T cell receptor beta chains originate from one sample sequenced in a study of T cell responses to AZD1222 COVID-19 vaccine. Data came from immunoSEQ multiplex PCR; TCRdb stores just in-frame clones and leaves some out. The sample lists 25,000 to 35,000 clones; over 90% were seen once. Source: peripheral blood, taken on day 0 of AZD1222 vaccination. These TCRs come from an adult in good health.

This chain uses TRBV6-2 or TRBV6-3 with TRBJ1-5, with D possibly matching TRBD1 (5 bases). CDR1 and CDR2 (germline): MNHEY, SVGEGT. Trimming took 0 bases from V and 6 from J, leaving 12 bases between them. CDR3 length: 15 amino acids. CDR3 coding DNA: TGTGCCAGCAGTTACTCGATGGGGACCTCTCAGCCCCAGCATTTT. Protein product: CASSYSMGTSQPQHF.

V is TRBV7-9 and J is TRBJ2-7, with 12 bases lining up with TRBD1. Trimming removed 5 bases from V and 7 bases from J; junction bases left unmatched: 6. Germline-derived CDR1 and CDR2 are SEHNR and FQNEAQ (reference sequence). CDR3 length: 14 amino acids. The CDR3 spells CASSTGQGAREQYF. CDR3 nucleotide sequence: TGTGCCAGCAGCACGGGACAGGGGGCTCGGGAGCAGTACTTC.

This chain links TRBV6-5 with TRBJ1-1, with 8 bases matching TRBD1. V gave up 2 bases and J gave up 4 bases; unmatched junction bases: 0. Germline V gene sequence: CDR1 MNHEY, CDR2 SVGAGI. There are 13 residues in the CDR3. In DNA, the CDR3 is TGTGCCAGCAGTTACGACAGGGGCACTGAAGCTTTCTTT. As protein: CASSYDRGTEAFF.

The J gene is TRBJ1-5, the V gene TRBV19, with 7 bases that match TRBD1. This CDR3 is 15 amino acids long. The trim removed 8 bases at V and 1 base at J, leaving 8 bases unmatched. CDR1 and CDR2 (germline): LNHDA, SQIVND (reference sequence). The CDR3 coding sequence is TGTGCCAGTTCCTTACAGGGGATGAGCAATCAGCCCCAGCATTTT. Its protein product is CASSLQGMSNQPQHF.

The gene calls are TRBV6-2 or TRBV6-3 and TRBJ2-2; D is undetermined. Germline V CDR1 and CDR2: MNHEY, SVGEGT. Deletions cut 6 bases from V and 1 base from J, with 6 bases between. The CDR3 is 13 amino acids. The DNA for the CDR3 is TGTGCCAGCAGCGGTCGGAACACCGGGGAGCTGTTTTTT. Protein sequence: CASSGRNTGELFF.

The chain has TRBV6-4 and TRBJ2-1; 8 nucleotides match TRBD1. Germline V CDR1 and CDR2: MRHNA, SNTAGT. CDR3 length: 16 residues. V lost 1 base to trimming and J lost 5 bases; unmatched junction nucleotides: 7. As DNA, the CDR3 is TGTGCCAGCAGTGACTTGACAGGGGCCCCGAACAATGAGCAGTTCTTC. This encodes CASSDLTGAPNNEQFF.

The V and J genes are TRBV29-1 and TRBJ2-1, with 11 bases aligning to TRBD2. The V and J ends lost 7 bases and 7 bases, in that order; junction bases with no gene match: 9. The length of the CDR3 is 14 residues. Looked up from germline, CDR1 is SQVTM and CDR2 is ANQGSEA. The CDR3 is CSAPSSGRGNEQFF. CDR3 coding DNA: TGCAGCGCCCCGAGTAGCGGGAGGGGAAATGAGCAGTTCTTC.

This chain connects TRBV5-1 to TRBJ1-6; 9 nucleotides line up with TRBD1. Germline lookup yields CDR1 SGHRS and CDR2 YFSETQ. The CDR3 length is 15 residues. The V gene end was trimmed by 4 bases and the J gene end by 9 bases; junction bases not matched to a gene: 8. As DNA, the CDR3 is TGCGCCAGCAGCCGCTCCGGGACAGGGCTTTCACCCCTCCACTTT. Its protein product is CASSRSGTGLSPLHF.

This chain uses TRBV12-3 or TRBV12-4 with TRBJ1-1, with D possibly matching TRBD1 (5 bases). The CDR3 has 12 amino acids. V lost 5 bases and J lost 6, with 10 bases in between. The chain's CDR3 is CASSLGVPEAFF. The CDR3 nucleotides read TGTGCCAGCAGTCTGGGGGTGCCTGAAGCTTTCTTT.

The J gene is TRBJ1-1, the V gene TRBV19; TRBD1 matches 9 bases. This CDR3 has 14 amino acids. The J segment lost 6 bases and the V segment lost 7 bases, leaving 9 bases of the junction unmatched. Germline V gene data show CDR1 as LNHDA and CDR2 as SQIVND (reference sequence). The CDR3 DNA reads as TGTGCCAGTATCGGCTTCGACAGGGGGGCTGAAGCTTTCTTT. Translation: CASIGFDRGAEAFF.

The V call is TRBV7-8, the J call TRBJ2-5, with D maybe TRBD2 (6 bases). The V end was cut by 5 bases, the J end by 9 bases, with 19 bases between. The V gene's germline CDR1 is SGHVS and CDR2 FQNEAQ. The CDR3 runs 14 residues. The CDR3 DNA reads as TGTGCCAGCAGCGCGGGACTCTCCATTGTGGCCCAGTACTTC. This translates into CASSAGLSIVAQYF.

This rearrangement joins TRBV3-1 (or the pseudogene TRBV3-2) to TRBJ1-1, with D hard to call. Germline-derived CDR1 and CDR2 are LGHDT and YNNKEL (reference sequence). This CDR3 has 12 amino acids. V was shortened by 0 bases and J by 8 bases, with 7 bases between the two germline ends. DNA of the CDR3: TGTGCCAGCAGCCAAGAGCTGGGGGAAGCTTTCTTT. Translating it yields CASSQELGEAFF.

This chain uses TRBV11-2 with TRBJ2-1; a weak D match, TRBD2 (5 bases). V was trimmed by 1 base and J by 0 bases, leaving 7 bases between them. Per the germline V gene, CDR1 is SGHAT and CDR2 is FQNNGV. The CDR3 is 15 amino acids. Here the CDR3 DNA reads TGTGCCAGCAGCTTAGTTGGGAGCTCCTACAATGAGCAGTTCTTC. Its protein product is CASSLVGSSYNEQFF.

This clone was counted a single time. The V gene is TRBV5-4, the J gene TRBJ1-2; D may be TRBD1 (5 bases). V was cut by 3 bases and J by 3 bases, with 6 bases left in between. This CDR3 region has 12 residues. The germline V gene encodes CDR1 SGHNT and CDR2 YYREEE (reference sequence). Written as DNA, the CDR3 is TGTGCCAGCAGCTGGGACGACTATGGCTACACCTTC. This sequence encodes CASSWDDYGYTF.

This clone appeared a few times. The CDR3, as DNA: TGTGCCAGCAGCTTACTCCGAGGAATTAGTAATGAAAAACTGTTTTTT. It specifies CASSLLRGISNEKLFF. The rearrangement uses TRBV7-9 and TRBJ1-4, with no clear D. V lost 2 bases and J lost 4, with 14 bases in between. The germline gives CDR1 SEHNR, CDR2 FQNEAQ (reference sequence). The CDR3 loop spans 16 amino acids.

The chain is built from TRBV10-1 and TRBJ1-6; TRBD1 might be the D (5 bases). This CDR3 is built from 14 residues. CDR1 WNHNN and CDR2 SYGVQD come from the germline V gene (reference sequence). V lost 8 bases to trimming and J lost 7 bases, with 15 bases between them. CDR3 protein: CASASGTGNSPLHF. CDR3 coding DNA: TGCGCCAGCGCATCCGGGACCGGCAATTCACCCCTCCACTTT.

The gene calls are TRBV27 and TRBJ1-3, with 7 nucleotides matching TRBD1. The germline gives CDR1 MNHEY, CDR2 SMNVEV (reference sequence). The CDR3 runs 16 residues. Trimming cost V 5 bases and J 4 bases; bases outside gene matches: 11. The CDR3 loop is CASSPSWTGSGNTIYF. The CDR3 region has the DNA TGTGCCAGCAGTCCCTCCTGGACAGGTTCCGGAAACACCATATATTTT.

J is TRBJ2-3 and V is TRBV6-1, with 9 bases that match TRBD1. The CDR3 covers 16 residues. The trim removed 4 bases at V and 1 base at J, leaving 6 bases unmatched. Germline V gene lookup returns CDR1 MNHNS and CDR2 SASEGT. The CDR3 reads CASSAGTGSGTDTQYF. CDR3 nucleotide sequence: TGTGCCAGCAGTGCCGGGACAGGGAGTGGCACAGATACGCAGTATTTT.